The T cell receptor beta chain under discussion was sequenced for a study of pediatric ulcerative colitis. Across the whole study: Ulcerative colitis patients had pancolitis or left-sided colitis, with confirming histology.

From germline, CDR1 is MNHNS and CDR2 SASEGT. The CDR3 is made up of 12 amino acids. The ends were cut back, 8 bases at V and 3 bases at J, with 11 bases in the middle. The rectum was sampled with one to two pinch biopsies at colonoscopy. No immunosuppressive drugs were given to ulcerative colitis patients before diagnostic colonoscopy. Sequencing was at survey level. Profiled with immunoSEQ multiplex PCR; TCRdb holds only in-frame clones, not every one. Among roughly 25,000 clones listed, about 67% were seen once. This clone turned up a few times. The sample was gut tissue. The rearrangement links TRBV6-1 to TRBJ2-7; possible D gene TRBD2, 5 bases. The clonotype was recovered from a boy between 5 and 17 years old with severe ulcerative colitis. As DNA, the CDR3 is TGTGCCAGCTCGAGCGGCCGCTACGAGCAGTACTTC. It is translated as CASSSGRYEQYF.